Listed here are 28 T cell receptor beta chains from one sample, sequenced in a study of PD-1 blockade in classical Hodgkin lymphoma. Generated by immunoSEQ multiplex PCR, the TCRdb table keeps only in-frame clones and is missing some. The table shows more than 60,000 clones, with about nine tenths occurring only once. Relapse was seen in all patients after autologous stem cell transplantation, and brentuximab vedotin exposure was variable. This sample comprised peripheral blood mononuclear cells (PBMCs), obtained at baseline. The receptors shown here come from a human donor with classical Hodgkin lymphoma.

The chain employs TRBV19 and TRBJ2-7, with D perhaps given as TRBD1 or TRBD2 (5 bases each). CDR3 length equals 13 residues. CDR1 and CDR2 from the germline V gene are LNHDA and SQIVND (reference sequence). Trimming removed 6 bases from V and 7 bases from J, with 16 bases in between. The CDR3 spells CASSLAGPGEQYF. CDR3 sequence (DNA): TGTGCCAGTAGCCTCGCAGGGCCGGGGGAGCAGTACTTC.

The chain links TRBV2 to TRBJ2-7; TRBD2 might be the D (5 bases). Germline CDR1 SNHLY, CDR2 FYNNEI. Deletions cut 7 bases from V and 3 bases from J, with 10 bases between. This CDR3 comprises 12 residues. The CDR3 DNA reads TGTGCCAGCAACGGGGTTAGCTACGAGCAGTACTTC. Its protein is CASNGVSYEQYF.

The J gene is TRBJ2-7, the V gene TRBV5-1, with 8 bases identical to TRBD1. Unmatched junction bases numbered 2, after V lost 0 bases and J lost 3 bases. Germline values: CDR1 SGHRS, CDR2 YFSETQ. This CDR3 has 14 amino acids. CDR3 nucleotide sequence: TGCGCCAGCAGCTTGGCGACAGGGGACTACGAGCAGTACTTC. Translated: CASSLATGDYEQYF. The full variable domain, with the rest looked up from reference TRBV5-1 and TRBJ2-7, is KAGVTQTPRYLIKTRGQQVTLSCSPISGHRSVSWYQQTPGQGLQFLFEYFSETQRNKGNFPGRFSGRQFSNSRSEMNVSTLELGDSALYLCASSLATGDYEQYFGPGTRLTVT.

The CDR3 sequence: CASSTTGSGTEAFF. DNA for the CDR3: TGTGCCAGTAGTACAACAGGGAGCGGAACTGAAGCTTTCTTT. This chain connects TRBV19 to TRBJ1-1; tentatively, D is TRBD1 (6 bases). Germline CDR1 LNHDA, CDR2 SQIVND (reference sequence). The CDR3 runs 14 residues. The V end lost 4 bases, the J end lost 5 bases, and 14 bases lay between the germline ends.

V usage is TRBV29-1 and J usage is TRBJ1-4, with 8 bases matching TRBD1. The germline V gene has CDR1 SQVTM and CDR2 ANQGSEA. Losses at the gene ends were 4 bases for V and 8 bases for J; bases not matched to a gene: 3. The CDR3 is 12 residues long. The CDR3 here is CSVAGGEEKLFF. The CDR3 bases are TGCAGCGTTGCAGGGGGCGAGGAAAAACTGTTTTTT.

The CDR3 protein is CASSPPAYNEQFF. CDR3 coding DNA: TGTGCCAGCAGCCCCCCGGCGTACAATGAGCAGTTCTTC. The chain joins TRBV7-9 to TRBJ2-1; D is uncertain. The CDR3 has 13 amino acids. V lost 5 bases and J lost 4, with 9 bases in between. The germline gives CDR1 SEHNR, CDR2 FQNEAQ (reference sequence).

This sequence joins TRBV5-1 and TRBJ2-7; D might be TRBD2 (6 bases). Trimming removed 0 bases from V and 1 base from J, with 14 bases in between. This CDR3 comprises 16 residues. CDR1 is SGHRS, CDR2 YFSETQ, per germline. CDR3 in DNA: TGCGCCAGCAGCTTGGTCCCTGGGACTGATTCCTACGAGCAGTACTTC. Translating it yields CASSLVPGTDSYEQYF.

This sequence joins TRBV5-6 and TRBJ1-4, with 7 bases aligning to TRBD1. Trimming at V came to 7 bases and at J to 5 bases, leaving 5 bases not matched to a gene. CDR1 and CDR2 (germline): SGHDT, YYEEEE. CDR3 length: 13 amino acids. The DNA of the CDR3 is TGTGCCAGCCGGGGACAGTTGAATGAAAAACTGTTTTTT. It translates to CASRGQLNEKLFF.

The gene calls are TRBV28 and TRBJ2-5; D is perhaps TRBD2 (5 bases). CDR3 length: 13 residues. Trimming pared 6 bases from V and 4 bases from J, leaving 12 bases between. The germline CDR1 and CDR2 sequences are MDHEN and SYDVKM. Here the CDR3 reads CASSSGNRETQYF. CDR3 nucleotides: TGTGCCAGCAGCTCGGGGAACAGAGAGACCCAGTACTTC.

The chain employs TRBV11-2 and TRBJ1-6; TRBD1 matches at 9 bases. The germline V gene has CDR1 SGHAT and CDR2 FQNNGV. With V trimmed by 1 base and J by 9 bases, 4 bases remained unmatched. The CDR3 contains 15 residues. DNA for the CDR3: TGTGCCAGCAGCTTAGCGACAGGGGGGTTTTCACCCCTCCACTTT. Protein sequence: CASSLATGGFSPLHF.

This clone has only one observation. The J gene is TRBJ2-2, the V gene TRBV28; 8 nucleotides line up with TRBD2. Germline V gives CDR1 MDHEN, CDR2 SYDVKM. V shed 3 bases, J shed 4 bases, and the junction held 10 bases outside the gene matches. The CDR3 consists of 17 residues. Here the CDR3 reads CASSLPLPLAGTGELFF. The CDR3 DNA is TGTGCCAGCAGTTTGCCCCTACCCCTAGCGGGCACCGGGGAGCTGTTTTTT.

In DNA, the CDR3 is TGCGCCAGCAGCTTCGGGACTAGCGGCGTATACGAGCAGTACTTC. As protein: CASSFGTSGVYEQYF. The chain links TRBV5-1 to TRBJ2-7; 11 nucleotides agree with TRBD2. Germline loops: CDR1 SGHRS, CDR2 YFSETQ. Trimming removed 2 bases from V and 4 bases from J; junction bases left unmatched: 5. CDR3 size: 15 residues. Drawing the rest from reference TRBV5-1 and TRBJ2-7, the complete variable domain is KAGVTQTPRYLIKTRGQQVTLSCSPISGHRSVSWYQQTPGQGLQFLFEYFSETQRNKGNFPGRFSGRQFSNSRSEMNVSTLELGDSALYLCASSFGTSGVYEQYFGPGTRLTVT.

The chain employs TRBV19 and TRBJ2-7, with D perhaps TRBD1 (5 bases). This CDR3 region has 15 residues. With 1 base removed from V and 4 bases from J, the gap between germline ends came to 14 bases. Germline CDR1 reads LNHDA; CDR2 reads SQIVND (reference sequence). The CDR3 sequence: CASSIGQRPGYEQYF. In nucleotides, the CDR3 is TGTGCCAGTAGTATAGGACAGCGACCAGGTTACGAGCAGTACTTC. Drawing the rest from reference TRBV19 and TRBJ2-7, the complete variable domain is DGGITQSPKYLFRKEGQNVTLSCEQNLNHDAMYWYRQDPGQGLRLIYYSQIVNDFQKGDIAEGYSVSREKKESFPLTVTSAQKNPTAFYLCASSIGQRPGYEQYFGPGTRLTVT.

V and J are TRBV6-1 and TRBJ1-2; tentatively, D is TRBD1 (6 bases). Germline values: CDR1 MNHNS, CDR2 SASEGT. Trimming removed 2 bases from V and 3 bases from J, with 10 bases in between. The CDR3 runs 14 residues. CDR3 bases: TGTGCCAGCAGTGAATTAGGACAGTACTATGGCTACACCTTC. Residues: CASSELGQYYGYTF.

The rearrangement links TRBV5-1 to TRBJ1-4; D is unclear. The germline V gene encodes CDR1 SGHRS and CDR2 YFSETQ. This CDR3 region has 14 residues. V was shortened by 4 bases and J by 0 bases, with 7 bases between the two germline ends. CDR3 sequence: CASSPGATNEKLFF. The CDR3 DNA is TGCGCCAGCAGCCCAGGTGCAACTAATGAAAAACTGTTTTTT. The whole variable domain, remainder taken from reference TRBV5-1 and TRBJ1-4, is KAGVTQTPRYLIKTRGQQVTLSCSPISGHRSVSWYQQTPGQGLQFLFEYFSETQRNKGNFPGRFSGRQFSNSRSEMNVSTLELGDSALYLCASSPGATNEKLFFGSGTQLSVL.

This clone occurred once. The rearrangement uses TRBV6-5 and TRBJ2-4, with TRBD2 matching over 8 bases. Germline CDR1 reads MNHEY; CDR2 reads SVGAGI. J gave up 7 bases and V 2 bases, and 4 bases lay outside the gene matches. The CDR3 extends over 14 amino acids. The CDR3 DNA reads TGTGCCAGCAGTTACGGTCCGGGAGGGAACATTCAGTACTTC. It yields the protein CASSYGPGGNIQYF.

CDR3 nucleotides: TGTGCCAGCAGCTTAGCGCCGGGACAGGGGTACGAGCAGTACTTC. It encodes CASSLAPGQGYEQYF. The chain has TRBV7-8 and TRBJ2-7, with 10 bases matching TRBD1. V lost 0 bases and J lost 4; bases outside the gene matches: 3. This CDR3 has 15 residues. Germline V gene data show CDR1 as SGHVS and CDR2 as FQNEAQ.

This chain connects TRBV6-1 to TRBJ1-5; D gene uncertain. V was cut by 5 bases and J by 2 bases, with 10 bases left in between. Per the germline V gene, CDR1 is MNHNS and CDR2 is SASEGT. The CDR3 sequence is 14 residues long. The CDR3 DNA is TGTGCCAGCAGTCCACATCAGGGCAATCAGCCCCAGCATTTT. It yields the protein CASSPHQGNQPQHF.

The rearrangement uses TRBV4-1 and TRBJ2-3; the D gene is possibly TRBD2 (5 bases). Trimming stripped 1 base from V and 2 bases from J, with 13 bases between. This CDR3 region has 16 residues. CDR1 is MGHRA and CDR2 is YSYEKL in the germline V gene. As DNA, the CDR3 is TGCGCCAGCAGCCAAGCAGGACTGTACTTCACAGATACGCAGTATTTT. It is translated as CASSQAGLYFTDTQYF.

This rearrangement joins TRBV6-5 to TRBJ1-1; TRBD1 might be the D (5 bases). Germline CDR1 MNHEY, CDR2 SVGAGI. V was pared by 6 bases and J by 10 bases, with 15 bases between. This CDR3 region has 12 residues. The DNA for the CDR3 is TGTGCCAGCAGCGAAGGGCAGGGCCTAGCTTTCTTT. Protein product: CASSEGQGLAFF.

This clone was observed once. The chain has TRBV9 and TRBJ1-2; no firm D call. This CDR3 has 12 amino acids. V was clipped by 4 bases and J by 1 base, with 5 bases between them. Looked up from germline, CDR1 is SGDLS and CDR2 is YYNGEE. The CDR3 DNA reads TGTGCCAGCAGCATAAATAACTATGGCTACACCTTC. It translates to CASSINNYGYTF.

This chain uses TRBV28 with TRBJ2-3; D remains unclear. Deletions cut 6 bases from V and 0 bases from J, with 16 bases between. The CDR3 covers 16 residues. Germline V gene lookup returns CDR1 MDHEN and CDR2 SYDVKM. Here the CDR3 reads CASSPPGFWSTDTQYF. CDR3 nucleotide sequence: TGTGCCAGCAGCCCTCCCGGGTTTTGGAGCACAGATACGCAGTATTTT.

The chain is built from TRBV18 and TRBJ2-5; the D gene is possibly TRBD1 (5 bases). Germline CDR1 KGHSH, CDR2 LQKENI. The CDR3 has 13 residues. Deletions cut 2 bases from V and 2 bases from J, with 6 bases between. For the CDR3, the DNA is TGTGCCAGCTCACCAAGGGGACAAGAGACCCAGTACTTC. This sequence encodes CASSPRGQETQYF.

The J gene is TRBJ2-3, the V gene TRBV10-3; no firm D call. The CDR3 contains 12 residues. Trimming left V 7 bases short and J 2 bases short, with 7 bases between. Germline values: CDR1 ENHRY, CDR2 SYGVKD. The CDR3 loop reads CAINDNTDTQYF. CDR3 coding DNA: TGTGCCATCAACGACAACACAGATACGCAGTATTTT.

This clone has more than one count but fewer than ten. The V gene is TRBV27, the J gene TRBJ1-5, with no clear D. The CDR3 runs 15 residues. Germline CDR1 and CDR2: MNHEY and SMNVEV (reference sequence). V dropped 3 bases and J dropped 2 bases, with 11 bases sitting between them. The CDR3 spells CASSFKGWGNQPQHF. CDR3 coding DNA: TGTGCCAGCAGTTTCAAGGGATGGGGCAATCAGCCCCAGCATTTT.

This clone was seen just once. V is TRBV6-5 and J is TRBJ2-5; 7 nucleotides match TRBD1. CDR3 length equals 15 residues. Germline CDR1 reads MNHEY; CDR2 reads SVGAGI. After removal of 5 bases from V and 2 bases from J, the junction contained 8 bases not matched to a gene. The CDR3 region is CASSNRDSLQETQYF. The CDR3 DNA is TGTGCCAGCAGTAACCGGGACAGCCTTCAAGAGACCCAGTACTTC.

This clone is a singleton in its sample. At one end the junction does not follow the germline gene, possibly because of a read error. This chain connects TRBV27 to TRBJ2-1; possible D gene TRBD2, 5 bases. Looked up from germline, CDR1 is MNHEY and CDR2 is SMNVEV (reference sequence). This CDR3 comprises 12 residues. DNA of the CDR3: TGTGCCAGCGGTTTACTAGGTAATGAGCAGTTCTTC. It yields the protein CASGLLGNEQFF.

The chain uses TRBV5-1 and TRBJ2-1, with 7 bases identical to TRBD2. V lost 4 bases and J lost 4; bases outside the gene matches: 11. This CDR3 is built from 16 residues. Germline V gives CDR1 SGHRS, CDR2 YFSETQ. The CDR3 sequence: CASSPPGIAGYNEQFF. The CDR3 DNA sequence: TGCGCCAGCAGCCCCCCGGGGATAGCGGGTTACAATGAGCAGTTCTTC. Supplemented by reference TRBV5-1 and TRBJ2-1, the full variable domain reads KAGVTQTPRYLIKTRGQQVTLSCSPISGHRSVSWYQQTPGQGLQFLFEYFSETQRNKGNFPGRFSGRQFSNSRSEMNVSTLELGDSALYLCASSPPGIAGYNEQFFGPGTRLTVL.